These 22 T cell receptor beta chains came from one sample sequenced in a study of blood T cell repertoires in COVID-19. Generated by immunoSEQ multiplex PCR, the TCRdb table keeps only in-frame clones and is missing some. The table has roughly 290,000 clones, approximately 85% seen once. Sequencing was performed on PBMCs or T cells enriched from blood (not recorded which). The receptors shown here come from a woman aged 25 to 39 who had recovered from COVID-19.

The chain is built from TRBV4-2 and TRBJ2-7; TRBD2 matches 11 bases. The CDR3 is 16 amino acids. Looked up from germline, CDR1 is LGHNA and CDR2 is YNFKEQ. J was trimmed by 5 bases and V by 1 base; bases with no gene match: 7. The CDR3 bases are TGTGCCAGCAGCCAAGCCCTCAAACTAGCGGGAGACGAGCAGTACTTC. Translating it yields CASSQALKLAGDEQYF.

This clone was seen once. The chain's CDR3 is CASSLGGARGDYGYTF. The DNA of the CDR3 is TGTGCCAGCAGCCTAGGGGGGGCGAGAGGTGACTATGGCTACACCTTC. The chain combines TRBV5-6 with TRBJ1-2, with D perhaps TRBD1 (6 bases). Per germline, CDR1 SGHDT and CDR2 YYEEEE. The length of the CDR3 is 16 residues. The germline V and J ends were trimmed by 4 bases and 3 bases, with 19 bases remaining between them.

Concerning this clone itself: One end of the junction varies from germline; a read error may be responsible. The rearrangement joins TRBV28 to TRBJ2-7; 8 bases agree with TRBD1. Germline assignment: CDR1 MDHEN and CDR2 SYDVKM. There are 14 residues in the CDR3. The CDR3 region is CASSPHQGALMSHF. Here the CDR3 DNA reads TGTGCCAGCAGTCCACATCAGGGGGCTTTGATGTCTCACTTC.

This sequence joins TRBV24-1 and TRBJ1-5; possible D gene TRBD1, 5 bases. The V end was cut by 4 bases, the J end by 3 bases, with 9 bases between. The CDR3 has 14 residues. The germline gives CDR1 KGHDR, CDR2 SFDVKD. The CDR3 coding sequence is TGTGCCACCAGTGACTGGGACTCCAATCAGCCCCAGCATTTT. Amino acid sequence: CATSDWDSNQPQHF.

This chain joins TRBV18 and TRBJ2-5; weak D call: TRBD2 (5 bases). The CDR3 runs to 13 residues. Germline CDR1 reads KGHSH; CDR2 reads LQKENI. V lost 4 bases and J 3 bases, leaving 9 bases between the germline ends. For the CDR3, the DNA is TGTGCCAGCTCACGAGGACTCGAAGAGACCCAGTACTTC. Protein product: CASSRGLEETQYF.

The V and J genes are TRBV3-1 (or the pseudogene TRBV3-2) and TRBJ1-3, with 7 bases fitting TRBD1. Germline V gene sequence: CDR1 LGHDT, CDR2 YNNKEL (reference sequence). This CDR3 comprises 15 residues. V shed 4 bases, J shed 3 bases, and the junction held 6 bases outside the gene matches. The CDR3 spells CASSRQGSSGNTIYF. The CDR3 DNA is TGTGCCAGCAGCCGACAGGGCTCTAGTGGAAACACCATATATTTT.

This clone occurred a few times. V usage is TRBV29-1 and J usage is TRBJ1-2, with D unclear. The CDR3 runs to 14 residues. The V end lost 4 bases, the J end lost 2 bases, and 14 bases lay between the germline ends. The germline V gene encodes CDR1 SQVTM and CDR2 ANQGSEA. CDR3 coding DNA: TGCAGCGTTGGGACTTCCTTCCCCAACTATGGCTACACCTTC. This sequence encodes CSVGTSFPNYGYTF.

The gene calls are TRBV24-1 and TRBJ2-1; no reliable D call. With 1 base removed from V and 4 bases from J, the gap between germline ends came to 4 bases. Germline lookup yields CDR1 KGHDR and CDR2 SFDVKD. CDR3 length: 13 amino acids. In DNA form, the CDR3 reads TGTGCCACCAGTGATTTTCCATACAATGAGCAGTTCTTC. Protein product: CATSDFPYNEQFF.

V and J are TRBV7-9 and TRBJ2-2; 8 nucleotides match TRBD2. This CDR3 is 15 amino acids long. V lost 4 bases to trimming and J lost 2 bases; unmatched junction nucleotides: 3. Germline lookup yields CDR1 SEHNR and CDR2 FQNEAQ (reference sequence). The CDR3 protein is CASSSAGANTGELFF. The DNA of the CDR3 is TGTGCCAGCAGCTCAGCGGGGGCCAACACCGGGGAGCTGTTTTTT.

The V gene is TRBV5-8, the J gene TRBJ1-1; D is perhaps TRBD1 (5 bases). Between the trimmed V and J ends, which lost 1 base and 3 bases, there was a span of 7 bases. Germline CDR1 reads SGHTS; CDR2 reads YDEGEE. This CDR3 contains 13 residues. The CDR3 protein is CASSLQGHTEAFF. DNA of the CDR3: TGTGCCAGCAGCTTGCAGGGCCACACTGAAGCTTTCTTT.

This chain links TRBV7-9 with TRBJ2-1; unclear D gene. Trimming removed 5 bases at V and 7 bases at J, with 9 bases between. Looked up from germline, CDR1 is SEHNR and CDR2 is FQNEAQ (reference sequence). The CDR3 contains 12 residues. The CDR3 spells CASSDVQNEQFF. DNA of the CDR3: TGTGCCAGCAGCGATGTTCAGAATGAGCAGTTCTTC.

J is TRBJ2-1 and V is TRBV19; 7 nucleotides line up with TRBD2. CDR3 length: 15 amino acids. The germline CDR1 and CDR2 sequences are LNHDA and SQIVND (reference sequence). V dropped 8 bases and J dropped 4; count of bases not matched to a gene: 11. The CDR3 bases are TGTGCCAGTGACCCCGGGGGGAGCGTGTACAATGAGCAGTTCTTC. Translating it yields CASDPGGSVYNEQFF.

The J gene is TRBJ2-5, the V gene TRBV19; 8 bases match TRBD2. Germline CDR1 and CDR2: LNHDA and SQIVND (reference sequence). With V trimmed by 4 bases and J by 4 bases, 5 bases remained unmatched. CDR3 length equals 14 residues. The CDR3 coding sequence is TGTGCCAGTAGTACTACTAGCGGACCAGAGACCCAGTACTTC. This codes for CASSTTSGPETQYF.

The genes are TRBV28 and TRBJ2-1; TRBD1 aligns across 7 bases. Germline V gene lookup returns CDR1 MDHEN and CDR2 SYDVKM. This CDR3 contains 15 residues. Germline trimming cut 1 base from V and 7 bases from J; bases unmatched to any gene: 7. In DNA form, the CDR3 reads TGTGCCAGCAGTTTATACAGGGGAGTGGTAAATGAGCAGTTCTTC. Protein sequence: CASSLYRGVVNEQFF.

The chain employs TRBV2 and TRBJ2-7; D call uncertain. Germline V gene sequence: CDR1 SNHLY, CDR2 FYNNEI. With 2 bases removed from V and 6 bases from J, the gap between germline ends came to 14 bases. CDR3 length: 14 residues. CDR3 residues: CASSEFPRDREQYF. CDR3 bases: TGTGCCAGCAGTGAATTTCCCCGAGATCGCGAGCAGTACTTC. The variable domain in full, with the rest retrieved from reference TRBV2 and TRBJ2-7, is EPEVTQTPSHQVTQMGQEVILRCVPISNHLYFYWYRQILGQKVEFLVSFYNNEISEKSEIFDDQFSVERPDGSNFTLKIRSTKLEDSAMYFCASSEFPRDREQYFGPGTRLTVT.

The chain joins TRBV6-6 to TRBJ1-5; weak D call: TRBD1 (5 bases). CDR1 is MNHNY and CDR2 is SVGAGI in the germline V gene (reference sequence). V was trimmed by 5 bases and J by 0 bases, leaving 14 bases between them. The CDR3 spans 16 residues. CDR3 DNA: TGTGCCAGCAGTCCACCGACAGCAAATAGCAATCAGCCCCAGCATTTT. Encoded protein: CASSPPTANSNQPQHF.

The chain couples TRBV5-4 to TRBJ2-7, with 10 bases lining up with TRBD1. The CDR3 consists of 19 residues. Germline CDR1 and CDR2: SGHNT and YYREEE (reference sequence). V gave up 4 bases and J gave up 5 bases; unmatched junction bases: 21. The CDR3 DNA reads as TGTGCCAGCAGCCCGGCGGGTGTGTCCCTGGACAGGGGGAACCACGAGCAGTACTTC. Protein: CASSPAGVSLDRGNHEQYF.

In this sample, this clone turned up a few times. The rearrangement joins TRBV27 to TRBJ1-5; possible D gene TRBD1, 5 bases. The V gene's germline CDR1 is MNHEY and CDR2 SMNVEV (reference sequence). The CDR3 is 15 amino acids. Between the trimmed V and J ends, which lost 8 bases and 1 base, there was a span of 15 bases. The CDR3 here is CASSLDNRSNQPQHF. In DNA form, the CDR3 reads TGTGCCAGCTCCTTGGACAACCGAAGCAATCAGCCCCAGCATTTT.

V is TRBV18 and J is TRBJ1-5, with no clear D. The ends were cut back, 0 bases at V and 4 bases at J, with 10 bases in the middle. The CDR3 length is 15 residues. Germline lookup yields CDR1 KGHSH and CDR2 LQKENI. The CDR3 DNA reads TGTGCCAGCTCACCACCTGGAGATATTAATCAGCCCCAGCATTTT. Its translation is CASSPPGDINQPQHF.

The chain couples TRBV5-6 to TRBJ2-1, with TRBD2 as a possible D gene (5 bases). Per the germline V gene, CDR1 is SGHDT and CDR2 is YYEEEE. CDR3 size: 15 residues. Trimming removed 2 bases at V and 5 bases at J, with 14 bases between. The CDR3 spells CASSFYGKKNNEQFF. CDR3 in DNA: TGTGCCAGCAGCTTTTACGGGAAGAAAAACAATGAGCAGTTCTTC.

This clone was counted once. The genes are TRBV7-9 and TRBJ2-7; D might be TRBD1 (6 bases). Trimming pared 2 bases from V and 2 bases from J, leaving 10 bases between. Germline CDR1 and CDR2: SEHNR and FQNEAQ (reference sequence). The CDR3 is 14 amino acids. The CDR3 loop reads CASSLTGPTYEQYF. The DNA for the CDR3 is TGTGCCAGCAGCTTAACAGGGCCCACCTACGAGCAGTACTTC. Complete variable domain (other parts from reference TRBV7-9 and TRBJ2-7): DTGVSQNPRHKITKRGQNVTFRCDPISEHNRLYWYRQTLGQGPEFLTYFQNEAQLEKSRLLSDRFSAERPKGSFSTLEIQRTEQGDSAMYLCASSLTGPTYEQYFGPGTRLTVT.

The V call is TRBV2, the J call TRBJ2-2; 8 nucleotides match TRBD2. Losses at the gene ends were 3 bases for V and 1 base for J; bases not matched to a gene: 1. This CDR3 spans 15 amino acids. Germline assignment: CDR1 SNHLY and CDR2 FYNNEI. The DNA of the CDR3 is TGTGCCAGCAGTGATACTAGCGGGAACACCGGGGAGCTGTTTTTT. Amino acids: CASSDTSGNTGELFF.